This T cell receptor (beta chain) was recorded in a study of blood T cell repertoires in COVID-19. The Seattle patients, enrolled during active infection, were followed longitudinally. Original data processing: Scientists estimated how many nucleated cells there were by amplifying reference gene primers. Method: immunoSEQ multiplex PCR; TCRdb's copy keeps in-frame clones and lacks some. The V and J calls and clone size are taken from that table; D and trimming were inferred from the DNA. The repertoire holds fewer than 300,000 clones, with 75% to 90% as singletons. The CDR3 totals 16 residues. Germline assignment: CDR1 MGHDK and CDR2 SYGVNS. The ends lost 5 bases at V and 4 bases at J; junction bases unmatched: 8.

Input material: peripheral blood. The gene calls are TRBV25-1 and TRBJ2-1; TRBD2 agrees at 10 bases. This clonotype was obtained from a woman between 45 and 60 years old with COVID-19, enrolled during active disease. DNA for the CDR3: TGTGCCAGCAGTCCGAAGGGACTAGCGCGGTACAATGAGCAGTTCTTC. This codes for CASSPKGLARYNEQFF.